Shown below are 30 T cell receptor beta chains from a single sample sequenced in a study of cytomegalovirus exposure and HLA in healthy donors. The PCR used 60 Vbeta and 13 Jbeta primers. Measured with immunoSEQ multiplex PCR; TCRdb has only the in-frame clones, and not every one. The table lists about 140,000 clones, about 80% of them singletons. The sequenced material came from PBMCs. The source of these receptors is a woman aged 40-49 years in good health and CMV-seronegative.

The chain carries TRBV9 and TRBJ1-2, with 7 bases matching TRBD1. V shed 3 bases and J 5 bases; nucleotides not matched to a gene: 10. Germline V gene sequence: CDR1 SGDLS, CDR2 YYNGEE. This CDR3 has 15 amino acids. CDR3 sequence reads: CASSARDSQGYGYTF. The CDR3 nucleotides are TGTGCCAGCAGCGCAAGGGACAGCCAAGGATATGGCTACACCTTC.

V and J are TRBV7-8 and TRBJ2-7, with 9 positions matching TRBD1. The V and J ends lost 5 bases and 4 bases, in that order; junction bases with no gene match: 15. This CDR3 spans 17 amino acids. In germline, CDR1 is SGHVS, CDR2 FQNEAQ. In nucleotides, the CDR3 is TGTGCCAGCAGCCGTACACCTATCGGGACAGGGTTATACGAGCAGTACTTC. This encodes CASSRTPIGTGLYEQYF. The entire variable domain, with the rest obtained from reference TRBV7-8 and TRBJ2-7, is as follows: GAGVSQSPRYKVAKRGQDVALRCDPISGHVSLFWYQQALGQGPEFLTYFQNEAQLDKSGLPSDRFFAERPEGSVSTLKIQRTQQEDSAVYLCASSRTPIGTGLYEQYFGPGTRLTVT.

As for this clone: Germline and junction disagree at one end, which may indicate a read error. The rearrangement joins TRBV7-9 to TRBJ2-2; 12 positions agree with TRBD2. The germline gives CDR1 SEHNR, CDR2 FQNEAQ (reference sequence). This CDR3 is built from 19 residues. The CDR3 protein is CSSSSPKTSGRDNTGELFF. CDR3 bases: TGTTCCAGCAGCTCACCTAAGACTAGCGGGAGAGATAACACCGGGGAGCTGTTTTTT. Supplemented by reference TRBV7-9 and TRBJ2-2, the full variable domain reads DTGVSQNPRHKITKRGQNVTFRCDPISEHNRLYWYRQTLGQGPEFLTYFQNEAQLEKSRLLSDRFSAERPKGSFSTLEIQRTEQGDSAMYLCSSSSPKTSGRDNTGELFFGEGSRLTVL.

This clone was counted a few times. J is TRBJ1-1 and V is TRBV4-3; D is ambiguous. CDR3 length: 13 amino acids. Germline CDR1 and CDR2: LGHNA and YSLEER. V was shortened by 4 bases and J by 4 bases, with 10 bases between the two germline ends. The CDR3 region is CASSRVASTEAFF. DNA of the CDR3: TGCGCCAGCAGCCGCGTCGCGAGCACTGAAGCTTTCTTT.

Here the CDR3 reads CASTNWGLQTEAFF. Here the CDR3 DNA reads TGTGCCAGCACCAATTGGGGGCTCCAAACTGAAGCTTTCTTT. The J gene is TRBJ1-1, the V gene TRBV5-6; D is perhaps TRBD1 (6 bases). Germline CDR1 SGHDT, CDR2 YYEEEE. V shed 6 bases and J shed 5 bases, with 17 bases lying between them. CDR3 length equals 14 residues.

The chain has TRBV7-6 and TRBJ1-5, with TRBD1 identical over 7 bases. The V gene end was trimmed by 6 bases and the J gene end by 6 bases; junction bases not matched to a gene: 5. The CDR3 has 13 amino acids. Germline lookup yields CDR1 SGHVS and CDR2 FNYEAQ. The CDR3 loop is CASSSDRVQPQHF. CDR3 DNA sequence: TGTGCCAGCAGTTCCGACAGGGTTCAGCCCCAGCATTTT.

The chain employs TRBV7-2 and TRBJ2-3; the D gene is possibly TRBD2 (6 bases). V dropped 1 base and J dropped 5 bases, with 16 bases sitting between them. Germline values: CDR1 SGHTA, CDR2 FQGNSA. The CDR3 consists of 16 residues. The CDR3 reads CASSLGLAHGGDTQYF. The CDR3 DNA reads TGTGCCAGCAGCTTAGGTCTAGCGCACGGCGGAGATACGCAGTATTTT.

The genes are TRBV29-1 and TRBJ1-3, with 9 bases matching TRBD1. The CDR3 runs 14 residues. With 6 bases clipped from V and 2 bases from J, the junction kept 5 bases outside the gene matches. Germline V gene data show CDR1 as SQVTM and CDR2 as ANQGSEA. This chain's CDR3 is CSVMTGGAGNTIYF. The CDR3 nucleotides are TGCAGCGTAATGACAGGGGGAGCTGGAAACACCATATATTTT.

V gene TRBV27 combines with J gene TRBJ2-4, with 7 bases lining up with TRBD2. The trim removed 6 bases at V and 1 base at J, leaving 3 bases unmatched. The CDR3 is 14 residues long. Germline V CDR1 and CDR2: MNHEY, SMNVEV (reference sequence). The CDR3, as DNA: TGTGCCAGCAGACGAGCGGGGGCCAAAAACATTCAGTACTTC. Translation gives CASRRAGAKNIQYF.

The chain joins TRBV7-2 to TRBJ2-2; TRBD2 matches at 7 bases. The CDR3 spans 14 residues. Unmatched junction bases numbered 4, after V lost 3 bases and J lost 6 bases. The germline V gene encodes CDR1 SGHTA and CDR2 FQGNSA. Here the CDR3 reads CASSFNGGAGELFF. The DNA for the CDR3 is TGTGCCAGCAGCTTTAATGGGGGGGCCGGGGAGCTGTTTTTT.

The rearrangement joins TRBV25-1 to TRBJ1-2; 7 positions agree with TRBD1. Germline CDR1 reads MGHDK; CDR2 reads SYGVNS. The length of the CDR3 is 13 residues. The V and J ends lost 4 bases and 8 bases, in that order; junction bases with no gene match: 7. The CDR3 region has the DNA TGTGCCAGCAGTGGACGGACAGGATGGGGCTACACCTTC. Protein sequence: CASSGRTGWGYTF.

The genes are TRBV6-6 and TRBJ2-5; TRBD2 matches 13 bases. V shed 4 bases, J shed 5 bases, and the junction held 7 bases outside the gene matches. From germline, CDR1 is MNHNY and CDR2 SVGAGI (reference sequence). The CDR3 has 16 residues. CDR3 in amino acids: CASSSPTTSGRETQYF. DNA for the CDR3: TGTGCCAGCAGTTCGCCCACGACTAGCGGGAGGGAGACCCAGTACTTC.

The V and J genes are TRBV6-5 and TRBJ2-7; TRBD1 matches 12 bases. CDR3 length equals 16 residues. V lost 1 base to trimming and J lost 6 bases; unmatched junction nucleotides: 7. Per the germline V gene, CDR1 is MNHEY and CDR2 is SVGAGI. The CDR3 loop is CASSYLTGTGGLEQYF. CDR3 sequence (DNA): TGTGCCAGCAGTTACTTGACCGGGACAGGGGGCCTCGAGCAGTACTTC.

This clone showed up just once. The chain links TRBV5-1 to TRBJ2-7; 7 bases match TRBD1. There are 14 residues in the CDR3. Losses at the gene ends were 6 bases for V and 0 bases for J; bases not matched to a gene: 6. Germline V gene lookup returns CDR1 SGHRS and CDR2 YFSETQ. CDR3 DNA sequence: TGCGCCAGCAACGGGGACAGCCACTCCTACGAGCAGTACTTC. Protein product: CASNGDSHSYEQYF.

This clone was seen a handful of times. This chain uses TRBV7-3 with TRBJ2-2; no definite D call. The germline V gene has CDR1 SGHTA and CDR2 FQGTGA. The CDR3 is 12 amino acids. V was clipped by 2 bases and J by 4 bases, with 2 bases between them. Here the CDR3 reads CASSLLTGELFF. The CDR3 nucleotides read TGTGCCAGCAGCTTACTCACCGGGGAGCTGTTTTTT.

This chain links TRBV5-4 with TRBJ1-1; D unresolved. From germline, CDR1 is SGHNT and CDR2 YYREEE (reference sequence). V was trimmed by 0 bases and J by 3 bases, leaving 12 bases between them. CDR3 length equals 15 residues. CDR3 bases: TGTGCCAGCAGCTTGGGGCGGGGTGGATACACTGAAGCTTTCTTT. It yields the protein CASSLGRGGYTEAFF.

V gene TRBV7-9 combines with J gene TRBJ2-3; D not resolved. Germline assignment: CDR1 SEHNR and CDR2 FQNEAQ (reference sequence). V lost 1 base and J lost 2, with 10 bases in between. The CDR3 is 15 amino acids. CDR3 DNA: TGTGCCAGCAGCTTAGTACCACTCTTCACAGATACGCAGTATTTT. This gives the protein CASSLVPLFTDTQYF. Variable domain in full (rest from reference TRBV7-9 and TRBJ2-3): DTGVSQNPRHKITKRGQNVTFRCDPISEHNRLYWYRQTLGQGPEFLTYFQNEAQLEKSRLLSDRFSAERPKGSFSTLEIQRTEQGDSAMYLCASSLVPLFTDTQYFGPGTRLTVL.

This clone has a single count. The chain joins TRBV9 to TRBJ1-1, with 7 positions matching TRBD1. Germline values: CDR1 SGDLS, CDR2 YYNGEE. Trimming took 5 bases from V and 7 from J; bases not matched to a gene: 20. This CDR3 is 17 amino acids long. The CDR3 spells CASSSRGGRDSAYEAFF. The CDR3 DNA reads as TGTGCCAGCAGTTCTCGTGGGGGTAGGGACAGCGCCTATGAAGCTTTCTTT.

The DNA for the CDR3 is TGTGCCAGTAGTATTAGGGGACAGGGTGATGACGAGCAGTACTTC. Encoded protein: CASSIRGQGDDEQYF. This sequence joins TRBV19 and TRBJ2-7, with 9 bases aligning to TRBD1. The CDR3 extends over 15 amino acids. Losses at the gene ends were 3 bases for V and 5 bases for J; bases not matched to a gene: 8. Germline lookup yields CDR1 LNHDA and CDR2 SQIVND (reference sequence).

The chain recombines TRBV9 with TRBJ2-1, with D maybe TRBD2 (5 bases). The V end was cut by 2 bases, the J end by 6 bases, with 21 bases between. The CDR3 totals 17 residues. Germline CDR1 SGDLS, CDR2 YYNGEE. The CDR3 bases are TGTGCCAGCAGCGTGGGTTACGGACGTGGACGGGGCAATGAGCAGTTCTTC. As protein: CASSVGYGRGRGNEQFF. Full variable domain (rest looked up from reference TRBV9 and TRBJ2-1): DSGVTQTPKHLITATGQRVTLRCSPRSGDLSVYWYQQSLDQGLQFLIQYYNGEERAKGNILERFSAQQFPDLHSELNLSSLELGDSALYFCASSVGYGRGRGNEQFFGPGTRLTVL.

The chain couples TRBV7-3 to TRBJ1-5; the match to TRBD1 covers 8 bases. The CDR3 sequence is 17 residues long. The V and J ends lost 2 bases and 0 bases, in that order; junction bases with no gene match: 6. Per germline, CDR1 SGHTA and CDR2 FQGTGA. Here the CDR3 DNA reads TGTGCCAGCAGCTTAGGGACAGGAATCAATAGCAATCAGCCCCAGCATTTT. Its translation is CASSLGTGINSNQPQHF.

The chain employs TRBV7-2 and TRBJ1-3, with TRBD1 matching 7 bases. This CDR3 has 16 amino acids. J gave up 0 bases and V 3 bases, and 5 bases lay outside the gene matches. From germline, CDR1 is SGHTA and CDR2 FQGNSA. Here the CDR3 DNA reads TGTGCCAGCAGCTTGGGACAGATAATCTCTGGAAACACCATATATTTT. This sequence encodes CASSLGQIISGNTIYF.

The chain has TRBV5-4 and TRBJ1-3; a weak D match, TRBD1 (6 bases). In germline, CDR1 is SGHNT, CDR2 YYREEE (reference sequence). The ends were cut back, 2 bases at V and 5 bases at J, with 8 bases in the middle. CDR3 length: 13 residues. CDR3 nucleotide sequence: TGTGCCAGCAGCTTACAGGGTAGAAACACCATATATTTT. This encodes CASSLQGRNTIYF.

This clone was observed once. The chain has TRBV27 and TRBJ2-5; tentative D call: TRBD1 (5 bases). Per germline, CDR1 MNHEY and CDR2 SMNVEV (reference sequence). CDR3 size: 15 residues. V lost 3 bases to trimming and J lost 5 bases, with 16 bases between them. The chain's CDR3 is CASSLSWAGSETQYF. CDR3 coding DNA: TGTGCCAGCAGTTTGAGTTGGGCAGGGTCTGAGACCCAGTACTTC.

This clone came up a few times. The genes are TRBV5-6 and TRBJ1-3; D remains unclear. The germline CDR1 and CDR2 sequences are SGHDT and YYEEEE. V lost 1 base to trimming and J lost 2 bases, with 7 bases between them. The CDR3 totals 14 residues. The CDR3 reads CASSLRGPGNTIYF. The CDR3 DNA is TGTGCCAGCAGCTTGCGAGGTCCTGGAAACACCATATATTTT.

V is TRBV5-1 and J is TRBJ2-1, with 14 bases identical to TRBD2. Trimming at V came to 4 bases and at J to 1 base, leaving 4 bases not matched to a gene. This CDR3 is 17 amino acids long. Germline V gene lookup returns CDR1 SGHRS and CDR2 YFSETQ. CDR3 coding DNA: TGCGCCAGCAGCCTGGGACTAGCGGGAGCGTCCTACAATGAGCAGTTCTTC. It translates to CASSLGLAGASYNEQFF.

As DNA, the CDR3 is TGCGCCAGCAGCCAAACTGCCGGGAACTATAATTCACCCCTCCACTTT. It codes for CASSQTAGNYNSPLHF. The chain employs TRBV4-3 and TRBJ1-6, with D unclear. The V gene lost 2 bases and the J gene lost 3 bases, with 11 bases spanning the gap. The CDR3 contains 16 residues. The germline gives CDR1 LGHNA, CDR2 YSLEER.

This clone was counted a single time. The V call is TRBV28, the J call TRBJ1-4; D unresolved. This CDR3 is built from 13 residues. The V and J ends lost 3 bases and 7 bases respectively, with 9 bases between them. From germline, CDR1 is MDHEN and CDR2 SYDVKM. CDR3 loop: CASSLTAVEKLFF. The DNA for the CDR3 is TGTGCCAGCAGTTTGACCGCGGTTGAAAAACTGTTTTTT.

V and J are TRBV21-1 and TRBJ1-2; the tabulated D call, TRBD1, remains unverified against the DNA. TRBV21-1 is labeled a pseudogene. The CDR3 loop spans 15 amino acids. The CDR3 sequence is CASSKAQGPNYGYTF. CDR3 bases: TGTGCCAGCAGCAAAGCACAGGGGCCTAACTATGGCTACACCTTC.

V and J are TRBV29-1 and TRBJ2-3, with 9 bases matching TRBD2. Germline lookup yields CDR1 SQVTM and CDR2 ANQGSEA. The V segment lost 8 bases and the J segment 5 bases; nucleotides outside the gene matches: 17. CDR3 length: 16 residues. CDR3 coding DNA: TGCAGCATCCGGGACAGTATACTAGCGGGTGGAGATACGCAGTATTTT. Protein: CSIRDSILAGGDTQYF.